This entry lists 30 T cell receptor beta chains sequenced from one sample in a study of blood T cell repertoires in COVID-19. Libraries were prepared by immunoSEQ multiplex PCR; TCRdb keeps only in-frame clonotypes and omits some of them. Seen here are 150,000 to 190,000 clones, more than 80% observed once, and the top ten hold around 15%. Material for sequencing was peripheral blood. Source of these receptors: a middle-aged woman with acute or convalescent COVID-19.

This clone was observed a single time. This chain connects TRBV28 to TRBJ1-4, with 7 bases lining up with TRBD1. The CDR3 extends over 14 amino acids. Germline CDR1 is MDHEN and CDR2 is SYDVKM. J was trimmed by 5 bases and V by 6 bases; bases with no gene match: 6. The CDR3 protein is CASRWGQKNEKLFF. The CDR3 DNA reads TGTGCCAGCAGGTGGGGACAGAAGAATGAAAAACTGTTTTTT. Looking up the rest from reference TRBV28 and TRBJ1-4 gives the full variable domain: DVKVTQSSRYLVKRTGEKVFLECVQDMDHENMFWYRQDPGLGLRLIYFSYDVKMKEKGDIPEGYSVSREKKERFSLILESASTNQTSMYLCASRWGQKNEKLFFGSGTQLSVL.

This chain links TRBV9 with TRBJ1-4, with a tentative D call TRBD1 (6 bases). Per germline, CDR1 SGDLS and CDR2 YYNGEE. The CDR3 extends over 16 amino acids. With 3 bases removed from V and 0 bases from J, the gap between germline ends came to 12 bases. The CDR3 spells CASSAGTTTTNEKLFF. The CDR3 nucleotides read TGTGCCAGCAGCGCCGGGACAACAACAACTAATGAAAAACTGTTTTTT.

The rearrangement uses TRBV30 and TRBJ1-2; the match to TRBD1 covers 7 bases. Germline V CDR1 and CDR2: GTSNPN, SVGIG (reference sequence). Germline trimming cut 1 base from V and 8 bases from J; bases unmatched to any gene: 1. The CDR3 runs 11 residues. The CDR3, as DNA: TGTGCCTGGAGTGACAGGGGAGGCTACACCTTC. Its translation: CAWSDRGGYTF. Full variable domain (rest looked up from reference TRBV30 and TRBJ1-2): SQTIHQWPATLVQPVGSPLSLECTVEGTSNPNLYWYRQAAGRGLQLLFYSVGIGQISSEVPQNLSASRPQDRQFILSSKKLLLSDSGFYLCAWSDRGGYTFGSGTRLTVV.

Here the CDR3 DNA reads TGTGCCAGCAGCGCGGAGACGAACACTGAAGCTTTCTTT. It encodes CASSAETNTEAFF. V is TRBV7-3 and J is TRBJ1-1, with D unresolved. The germline V gene encodes CDR1 SGHTA and CDR2 FQGTGA. CDR3 length equals 13 residues. V shed 5 bases and J shed 1 base, with 8 bases lying between them. The whole variable domain, remainder taken from reference TRBV7-3 and TRBJ1-1, is GAGVSQTPSNKVTEKGKYVELRCDPISGHTALYWYRQSLGQGPEFLIYFQGTGAADDSGLPNDRFFAVRPEGSVSTLKIQRTERGDSAVYLCASSAETNTEAFFGQGTRLTVV.

In the case of this clone: Other DNA sequences from this sample encode an identical CDR3 as well. V gene TRBV5-1 combines with J gene TRBJ2-1; 12 nucleotides match TRBD2. Unmatched junction bases numbered 2, after V lost 4 bases and J lost 0 bases. Germline V gene lookup returns CDR1 SGHRS and CDR2 YFSETQ. The CDR3 spans 16 residues. This chain's CDR3 is CASSLTSGSSYNEQFF. The CDR3 DNA reads TGCGCCAGCAGCCTGACTAGCGGGAGCTCCTACAATGAGCAGTTCTTC.

The V call is TRBV5-1, the J call TRBJ1-2; TRBD1 matches 9 bases. Trimming at V came to 0 bases and at J to 5 bases, leaving 8 bases not matched to a gene. Germline V gene data show CDR1 as SGHRS and CDR2 as YFSETQ. The CDR3 is 16 amino acids. CDR3 in DNA: TGCGCCAGCAGCTTGGACGGGACAGGGCAAAGATATGGCTACACCTTC. As protein: CASSLDGTGQRYGYTF. Filled out from reference TRBV5-1 and TRBJ1-2, the complete variable domain reads KAGVTQTPRYLIKTRGQQVTLSCSPISGHRSVSWYQQTPGQGLQFLFEYFSETQRNKGNFPGRFSGRQFSNSRSEMNVSTLELGDSALYLCASSLDGTGQRYGYTFGSGTRLTVV.

This sequence joins TRBV19 and TRBJ2-3; TRBD1 aligns across 8 bases. Trimming removed 3 bases from V and 5 bases from J; junction bases left unmatched: 7. There are 15 residues in the CDR3. The germline gives CDR1 LNHDA, CDR2 SQIVND (reference sequence). The CDR3 spells CASSIPTGVRDTQYF. The DNA for the CDR3 is TGTGCCAGTAGTATCCCGACAGGGGTTCGAGATACGCAGTATTTT.

The chain couples TRBV15 to TRBJ1-2, with 7 bases that match TRBD1. Trimming took 6 bases from V and 7 from J; bases not matched to a gene: 11. The CDR3 is 14 residues long. Germline V CDR1 and CDR2: LNHNV, YYDKDF (reference sequence). The CDR3: CATREDRAVSGYTF. In nucleotides, the CDR3 is TGTGCCACCAGGGAAGACAGGGCTGTATCTGGCTACACCTTC.

The rearrangement joins TRBV28 to TRBJ1-5; D possibly corresponds to TRBD1 (6 bases). V was trimmed by 6 bases and J by 4 bases, leaving 13 bases between them. Germline V gene lookup returns CDR1 MDHEN and CDR2 SYDVKM. The CDR3 is 14 amino acids. The CDR3 loop reads CASRRTGLNQPQHF. CDR3 sequence (DNA): TGTGCCAGCAGACGAACAGGGTTAAATCAGCCCCAGCATTTT.

V and J are TRBV5-1 and TRBJ2-5, with TRBD2 identical over 10 bases. There are 15 residues in the CDR3. Germline trimming cut 7 bases from V and 5 bases from J; bases unmatched to any gene: 11. Germline-derived CDR1 and CDR2 are SGHRS and YFSETQ. The CDR3 spells CASATGLAGVETQYF. The CDR3 coding sequence is TGCGCCAGCGCGACGGGTCTAGCGGGAGTGGAGACCCAGTACTTC.

This clone was counted a single time. The J gene is TRBJ2-1, the V gene TRBV9, with 10 bases that match TRBD2. This CDR3 is 15 amino acids long. Losses at the gene ends were 4 bases for V and 6 bases for J; bases not matched to a gene: 7. Germline CDR1 is SGDLS and CDR2 is YYNGEE. The CDR3 loop reads CASSLSSGRINEQFF. The CDR3 nucleotides read TGTGCCAGCAGCCTAAGTAGCGGGAGGATCAATGAGCAGTTCTTC.

The chain employs TRBV19 and TRBJ1-6; maybe TRBD1 (6 bases). The CDR3 is 14 residues long. V lost 3 bases and J 10 bases, leaving 13 bases between the germline ends. Germline CDR1 and CDR2: LNHDA and SQIVND (reference sequence). CDR3 DNA: TGTGCCAGTAGTATCACAGGGAGTCGGTCACCCCTCCACTTT. Protein product: CASSITGSRSPLHF.

At least ten counts were recorded for this clone. CDR3 nucleotides: TGTGCCAGCAGCCAAGCGGGAAGACTAGCCTACAATGAGCAGTTCTTC. This gives the protein CASSQAGRLAYNEQFF. This chain joins TRBV4-2 and TRBJ2-1, with a tentative D call TRBD2 (6 bases). Germline V CDR1 and CDR2: LGHNA, YNFKEQ. This CDR3 spans 16 amino acids. The V end lost 1 base, the J end lost 2 bases, and 12 bases lay between the germline ends.

The CDR3 DNA reads TGTGCCAGCAGCCCACGTGGACAGCGGAGTGGGGGCATTCAGTACTTC. It specifies CASSPRGQRSGGIQYF. This chain joins TRBV6-6 and TRBJ2-4; D possibly corresponds to TRBD1 (6 bases). V lost 6 bases and J 9 bases, leaving 24 bases between the germline ends. Germline CDR1 MNHNY, CDR2 SVGAGI (reference sequence). This CDR3 region has 16 residues.

This clone was seen once. This rearrangement joins TRBV18 to TRBJ1-3; 7 bases line up with TRBD1. Per germline, CDR1 KGHSH and CDR2 LQKENI. J gave up 0 bases and V 4 bases, and 6 bases lay outside the gene matches. The CDR3 runs 16 residues. CDR3 residues: CASSRETGTSGNTIYF. The CDR3 DNA reads as TGTGCCAGCTCACGCGAGACAGGGACCTCTGGAAACACCATATATTTT.

V and J are TRBV6-5 and TRBJ1-2, with a tentative D call TRBD1 (5 bases). CDR1 is MNHEY, CDR2 SVGAGI, per germline. The length of the CDR3 is 14 residues. Trimming cost V 7 bases and J 4 bases, with 16 bases left between them. CDR3 protein: CASKLGQSTYGYTF. DNA of the CDR3: TGTGCCAGCAAGTTGGGGCAGAGCACCTATGGCTACACCTTC.

The chain joins TRBV7-8 to TRBJ2-1; weak D call: TRBD2 (6 bases). The V gene lost 1 base and the J gene lost 4 bases, with 11 bases spanning the gap. CDR1 is SGHVS, CDR2 FQNEAQ, per germline. The CDR3 loop spans 15 amino acids. The CDR3 loop is CASSLVAGKYNEQFF. The CDR3 nucleotides read TGTGCCAGCAGCTTAGTTGCGGGAAAATACAATGAGCAGTTCTTC.

V gene TRBV7-9 combines with J gene TRBJ1-6; TRBD1 agrees at 7 bases. The CDR3 totals 15 residues. Trimming cost V 2 bases and J 7 bases; bases outside gene matches: 5. Per germline, CDR1 SEHNR and CDR2 FQNEAQ (reference sequence). CDR3 in amino acids: CASSLMGQSNSPLHF. The CDR3 DNA reads TGTGCCAGCAGCTTAATGGGACAGTCAAATTCACCCCTCCACTTT.

The chain is built from TRBV29-1 and TRBJ2-7, with 10 nucleotides matching TRBD1. The germline V gene has CDR1 SQVTM and CDR2 ANQGSEA. The junction had 2 bases not matched to a gene; V was cut back by 3 bases and J by 0 bases. CDR3 size: 14 residues. The chain's CDR3 is CSVEGQGPSYEQYF. DNA of the CDR3: TGCAGCGTTGAGGGACAGGGGCCCTCCTACGAGCAGTACTTC.

The V call is TRBV4-2, the J call TRBJ2-6; 9 nucleotides agree with TRBD1. The CDR3 is 18 residues long. Germline trimming cut 0 bases from V and 0 bases from J; bases unmatched to any gene: 3. CDR1 is LGHNA, CDR2 YNFKEQ, per germline. CDR3 nucleotides: TGTGCCAGCAGCCAAGACCGGGACAGGGCCTCTGGGGCCAACGTCCTGACTTTC. This encodes CASSQDRDRASGANVLTF.

The chain uses TRBV20-1 and TRBJ2-2; the D is unclear. CDR1 and CDR2 from the germline V gene are DFQATT and SNEGSKA (reference sequence). The CDR3 contains 11 residues. Deletions cut 5 bases from V and 7 bases from J, with 8 bases between. The CDR3 bases are TGCAGTGCTGGGCGCAGCGGGGAGCTGTTTTTT. Its translation: CSAGRSGELFF.

The rearrangement uses TRBV9 and TRBJ1-6, with a possible D match to TRBD1 (6 bases). Germline values: CDR1 SGDLS, CDR2 YYNGEE. CDR3 size: 15 residues. V was trimmed by 1 base and J by 10 bases, leaving 15 bases between them. The CDR3 loop is CASSVRAGENSPLHF. As DNA, the CDR3 is TGTGCCAGCAGCGTAAGAGCAGGGGAAAACTCACCCCTCCACTTT. Using reference TRBV9 and TRBJ1-6 for the parts outside the CDR3, the full variable domain is DSGVTQTPKHLITATGQRVTLRCSPRSGDLSVYWYQQSLDQGLQFLIQYYNGEERAKGNILERFSAQQFPDLHSELNLSSLELGDSALYFCASSVRAGENSPLHFGNGTRLTVT.

The rearrangement links TRBV2 to TRBJ2-2, with 7 bases aligning to TRBD1. Germline CDR1 reads SNHLY; CDR2 reads FYNNEI. V dropped 7 bases and J dropped 2; count of bases not matched to a gene: 10. The length of the CDR3 is 16 residues. In DNA, the CDR3 is TGTGCCAGCACGGATGGGGACAGACCTAACACCGGGGAGCTGTTTTTT. This sequence encodes CASTDGDRPNTGELFF.

The chain couples TRBV6-5 to TRBJ1-1; TRBD1 might be the D (6 bases). The germline V and J ends were trimmed by 6 bases and 5 bases, with 16 bases remaining between them. Germline V lookup: CDR1 MNHEY, CDR2 SVGAGI. CDR3 length: 14 residues. The chain's CDR3 is CASRLDRSTTEAFF. The CDR3 nucleotides are TGTGCCAGCAGACTAGACAGGTCTACGACTGAAGCTTTCTTT.

This chain connects TRBV6-5 to TRBJ1-4, with D possibly matching TRBD1 (5 bases). This CDR3 region has 15 residues. Germline lookup yields CDR1 MNHEY and CDR2 SVGAGI. The germline V and J ends were trimmed by 1 base and 8 bases, with 14 bases remaining between them. CDR3 DNA: TGTGCCAGCAGTTACTTCGGGGCAGGAGGGGAAAAACTGTTTTTT. It specifies CASSYFGAGGEKLFF.

The CDR3 region is CASSQDSAFTGNGNTIYF. The CDR3 nucleotides read TGCGCCAGCAGCCAAGATTCGGCCTTTACAGGGAATGGAAACACCATATATTTT. V usage is TRBV4-1 and J usage is TRBJ1-3; possible D gene TRBD1, 6 bases. Trimming shortened V by 0 bases and J by 3 bases, and 18 bases separated the two germline ends. Germline V gene sequence: CDR1 MGHRA, CDR2 YSYEKL. The CDR3 is 18 residues long.

The V gene is TRBV5-6, the J gene TRBJ1-2, with D possibly being TRBD1 (6 bases). Trimming stripped 9 bases from V and 7 bases from J, with 22 bases between. Germline V CDR1 and CDR2: SGHDT, YYEEEE. The CDR3 is 14 residues long. The CDR3 DNA reads as TGTGCCACCTTCGGGGGCGCGGGGGTGAGTGGCTACACCTTC. Its translation is CATFGGAGVSGYTF.

The V and J genes are TRBV7-2 and TRBJ2-3, with 7 bases fitting TRBD1. The J segment lost 2 bases and the V segment lost 5 bases, leaving 7 bases of the junction unmatched. Looked up from germline, CDR1 is SGHTA and CDR2 is FQGNSA. This CDR3 comprises 15 residues. CDR3 residues: CASSLRQGTTDTQYF. CDR3 DNA sequence: TGTGCCAGCAGCCTTAGACAGGGAACCACAGATACGCAGTATTTT.

The chain links TRBV6-1 to TRBJ2-7; D ambiguous. CDR1 and CDR2 from the germline V gene are MNHNS and SASEGT. This CDR3 contains 12 residues. The ends were cut back, 3 bases at V and 3 bases at J, with 6 bases in the middle. In nucleotides, the CDR3 is TGTGCCAGCAGTGATATTCTCTACGAGCAGTACTTC. It yields the protein CASSDILYEQYF.

This clone has a single count. The V gene is TRBV2, the J gene TRBJ1-2, with 10 positions matching TRBD1. There are 15 residues in the CDR3. Germline lookup yields CDR1 SNHLY and CDR2 FYNNEI. Losses at the gene ends were 0 bases for V and 10 bases for J; bases not matched to a gene: 8. The CDR3 DNA follows: TGTGCCAGCAGTGAAGCGGGACAGGGGAGTCTTCCCTACACCTTC. Protein product: CASSEAGQGSLPYTF.